This T cell receptor beta chain was documented in a study of T-cell memory formation after mild COVID-19. Constant-segment primers served in 5'RACE that generated TCR alpha and TCR beta cDNA libraries bearing sample barcodes and UMIs. In TCRdb, the 5' RACE reads were re-called with MiXCR into one record per CDR3 protein. The sample contains 300,000 to 350,000 distinct CDR3 sequences, approximately 15% of which appear only once. CDR3 length: 15 residues. Unmatched junction bases numbered 9, after V lost 7 bases and J lost 3 bases. The source material was PBMCs or a T cell subset sorted from them (not recorded which). The chain joins TRBV12-3 or TRBV12-4 to TRBJ1-5, with 7 bases matching TRBD1. This TCR derives from a man younger than 35 who had mild COVID-19 (a few samples of this study predate the infection). Cell type and time point are not known. The CDR3 nucleotides are TGTGCCAGCATGCCGGGACAGCTACTCAATCAGCCCCAGCATTTT. Translated, it gives CASMPGQLLNQPQHF.